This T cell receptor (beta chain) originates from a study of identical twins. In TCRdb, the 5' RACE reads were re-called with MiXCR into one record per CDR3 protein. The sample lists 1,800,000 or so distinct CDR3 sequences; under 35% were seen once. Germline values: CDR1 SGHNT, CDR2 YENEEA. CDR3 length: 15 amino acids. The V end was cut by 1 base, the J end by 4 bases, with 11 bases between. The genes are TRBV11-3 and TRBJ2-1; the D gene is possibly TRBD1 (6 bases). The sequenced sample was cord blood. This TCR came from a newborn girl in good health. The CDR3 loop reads CASSLGGTKYNEQFF. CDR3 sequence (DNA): TGTGCCAGCAGCTTAGGGGGGACAAAGTACAATGAGCAGTTCTTC.